This T cell receptor beta chain is drawn from a study of identical twins. Findings of the study overall: Donors were not followed over many years; analysis was cross-sectional. Twin-shared out-of-frame alpha sequences showed excess low generation probability.

This CDR3 has 19 residues. The V and J ends lost 3 bases and 10 bases respectively, with 31 bases between them. CDR1 and CDR2 from the germline V gene are SGHAT and FQDESV (reference sequence). This clonotype was seen at least ten times. Its target is unknown. Healthy Caucasians, and only they, were the donors. Via MiXCR, TCRdb re-called the 5' RACE reads, giving one row per CDR3 protein. The sample has hundreds of thousands of distinct CDR3 sequences, 8% to 9.5% seen once; the top ten hold 6% to 8.5%. These same data were also listed under a study on yellow fever vaccine responses in identical twins.

The receptor was isolated from a woman between 18 and 29 years old in good health. The chain recombines TRBV11-1 with TRBJ2-1; D is perhaps TRBD1 (6 bases). Material for sequencing was CD8+ T cells sorted from blood. The CDR3 nucleotides are TGTGCCAGCAGCTTCCCAACCCGGACAGAAACAATCCTTGTTGGGGAGCAGTTCTTC. The encoded protein is CASSFPTRTETILVGEQFF.